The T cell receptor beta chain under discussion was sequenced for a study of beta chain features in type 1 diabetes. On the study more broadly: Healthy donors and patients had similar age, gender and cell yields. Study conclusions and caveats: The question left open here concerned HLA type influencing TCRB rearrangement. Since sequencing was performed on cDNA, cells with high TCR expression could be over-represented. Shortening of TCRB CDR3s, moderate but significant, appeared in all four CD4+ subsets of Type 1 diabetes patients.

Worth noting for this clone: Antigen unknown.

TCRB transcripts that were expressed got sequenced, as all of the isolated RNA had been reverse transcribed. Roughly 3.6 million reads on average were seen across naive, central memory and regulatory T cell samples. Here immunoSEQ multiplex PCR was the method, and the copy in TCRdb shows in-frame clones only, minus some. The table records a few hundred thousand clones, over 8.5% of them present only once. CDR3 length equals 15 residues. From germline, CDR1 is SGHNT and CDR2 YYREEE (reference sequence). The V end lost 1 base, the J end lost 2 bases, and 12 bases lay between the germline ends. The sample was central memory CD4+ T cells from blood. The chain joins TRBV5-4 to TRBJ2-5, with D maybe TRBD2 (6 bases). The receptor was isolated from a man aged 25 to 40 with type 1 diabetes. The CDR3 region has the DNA TGTGCCAGCAGCTTGATCGGCCGGGAGCAAGAGACCCAGTACTTC. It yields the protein CASSLIGREQETQYF.